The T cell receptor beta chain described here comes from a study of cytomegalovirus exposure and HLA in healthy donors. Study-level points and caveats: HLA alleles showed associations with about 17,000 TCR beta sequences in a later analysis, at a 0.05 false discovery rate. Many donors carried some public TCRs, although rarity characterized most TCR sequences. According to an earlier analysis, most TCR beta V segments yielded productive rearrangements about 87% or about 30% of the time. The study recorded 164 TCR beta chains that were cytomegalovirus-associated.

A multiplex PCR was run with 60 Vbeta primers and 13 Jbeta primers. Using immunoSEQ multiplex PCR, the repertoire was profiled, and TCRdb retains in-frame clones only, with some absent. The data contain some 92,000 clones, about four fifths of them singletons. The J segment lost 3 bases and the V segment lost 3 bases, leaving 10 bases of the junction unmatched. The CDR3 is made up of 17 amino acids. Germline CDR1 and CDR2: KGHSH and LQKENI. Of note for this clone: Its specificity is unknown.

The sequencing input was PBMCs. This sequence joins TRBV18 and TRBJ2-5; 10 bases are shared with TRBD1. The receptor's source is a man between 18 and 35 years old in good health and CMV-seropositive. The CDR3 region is CASSPFAGQGSKETQYF. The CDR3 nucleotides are TGTGCCAGCTCACCGTTCGCGGGACAGGGGAGCAAAGAGACCCAGTACTTC.